These 20 T cell receptor beta chains share one sample of origin, sequenced in a study of blood T cell repertoires in COVID-19. Sequencing used immunoSEQ multiplex PCR; TCRdb keeps in-frame clones, though not all of them. The table includes fewer than 350,000 clones, around nine tenths detected once. The sample taken for sequencing was PBMCs or T cells enriched from blood (not recorded which). The receptors here all came from a woman aged 40 to 50 who had recovered from COVID-19.

The gene calls are TRBV18 and TRBJ2-6, with TRBD1 matching 7 bases. The ends lost 0 bases at V and 4 bases at J; junction bases unmatched: 12. CDR3 length: 19 amino acids. Germline V gene lookup returns CDR1 KGHSH and CDR2 LQKENI. The chain's CDR3 is CASSPPGLKGATGANVLTF. CDR3 DNA: TGTGCCAGCTCACCACCGGGGTTAAAGGGGGCTACGGGGGCCAACGTCCTGACTTTC.

For the CDR3, the DNA is TGTGCCAGCTCCCAGATAAGGAGTCCTAATGAAAAACTGTTTTTT. It yields the protein CASSQIRSPNEKLFF. The chain combines TRBV18 with TRBJ1-4, with D unresolved. Germline assignment: CDR1 KGHSH and CDR2 LQKENI. V lost 6 bases to trimming and J lost 3 bases, with 14 bases between them. The CDR3 runs 15 residues.

V is TRBV25-1 and J is TRBJ2-3; TRBD2 might be the D (5 bases). The CDR3 is 14 residues long. Germline V lookup: CDR1 MGHDK, CDR2 SYGVNS. V shed 8 bases and J shed 1 base, with 13 bases lying between them. The CDR3 bases are TGTGCCAGCGGGGATAGCGCAGGCACAGATACGCAGTATTTT. Its translation: CASGDSAGTDTQYF. Using reference TRBV25-1 and TRBJ2-3 for the parts outside the CDR3, the full variable domain is EADIYQTPRYLVIGTGKKITLECSQTMGHDKMYWYQQDPGMELHLIHYSYGVNSTEKGDLSSESTVSRIRTEHFPLTLESARPSHTSQYLCASGDSAGTDTQYFGPGTRLTVL.

In this sample, this clone turned up once. The chain links TRBV27 to TRBJ1-1; D unresolved. Trimming removed 8 bases from V and 11 bases from J, with 15 bases in between. The CDR3 is 11 residues long. From germline, CDR1 is MNHEY and CDR2 SMNVEV (reference sequence). DNA of the CDR3: TGTGCCAGCGGCCGTTGGGGAGACGCTTTCTTT. This translates into CASGRWGDAFF.

The chain is built from TRBV12-3 or TRBV12-4 and TRBJ1-1, with a tentative D call TRBD1 (5 bases). With 8 bases removed from V and 7 bases from J, the gap between germline ends came to 17 bases. CDR3 length: 13 amino acids. CDR3: CASRTSGGIEAFF. CDR3 nucleotides: TGTGCCAGCCGAACGTCCGGGGGAATTGAAGCTTTCTTT.

The chain uses TRBV30 and TRBJ1-4; D unresolved. With 0 bases removed from V and 7 bases from J, the gap between germline ends came to 9 bases. The V gene's germline CDR1 is GTSNPN and CDR2 SVGIG (reference sequence). This CDR3 is built from 13 residues. Written as DNA, the CDR3 is TGTGCCTGGAGTGTTGGCACAGCTGAAAAACTGTTTTTT. Translated: CAWSVGTAEKLFF.

The V call is TRBV24-1, the J call TRBJ2-1; 7 bases are a match to TRBD1. This CDR3 region has 16 residues. Germline values: CDR1 KGHDR, CDR2 SFDVKD. The ends lost 3 bases at V and 2 bases at J; junction bases unmatched: 6. For the CDR3, the DNA is TGTGCCACCAGTGATCCCATGACAGGGCCCTACAATGAGCAGTTCTTC. Protein sequence: CATSDPMTGPYNEQFF.

The rearrangement links TRBV7-2 to TRBJ2-3; maybe TRBD2 (6 bases). This CDR3 is built from 17 residues. Germline V gene sequence: CDR1 SGHTA, CDR2 FQGNSA. V was shortened by 2 bases and J by 0 bases, with 15 bases between the two germline ends. For the CDR3, the DNA is TGTGCCAGCAGCTTACAGACGAGCGGGTCTAGCACAGATACGCAGTATTTT. It codes for CASSLQTSGSSTDTQYF.

J is TRBJ1-4 and V is TRBV19; 8 bases line up with TRBD1. The CDR3 is made up of 15 amino acids. Trimming removed 9 bases from V and 0 bases from J; junction bases left unmatched: 6. The germline gives CDR1 LNHDA, CDR2 SQIVND (reference sequence). The CDR3 loop is CASRTGSATNEKLFF. Here the CDR3 DNA reads TGTGCCAGCAGGACAGGGAGTGCAACTAATGAAAAACTGTTTTTT. The variable domain in full, completed from reference TRBV19 and TRBJ1-4, reads DGGITQSPKYLFRKEGQNVTLSCEQNLNHDAMYWYRQDPGQGLRLIYYSQIVNDFQKGDIAEGYSVSREKKESFPLTVTSAQKNPTAFYLCASRTGSATNEKLFFGSGTQLSVL.

This sequence joins TRBV19 and TRBJ2-7; maybe TRBD1 (6 bases). CDR1 is LNHDA and CDR2 is SQIVND in the germline V gene (reference sequence). V dropped 11 bases and J dropped 3 bases, with 17 bases sitting between them. The CDR3 contains 13 residues. CDR3 DNA sequence: TGTGCCCCGACTCCAGGACAGAGCTACGAGCAGTACTTC. Residues: CAPTPGQSYEQYF.

In this sample, this clone turned up once. The V gene is TRBV5-4, the J gene TRBJ2-3; no definite D call. Trimming shortened V by 5 bases and J by 0 bases, and 13 bases separated the two germline ends. Germline V gene lookup returns CDR1 SGHNT and CDR2 YYREEE (reference sequence). The CDR3 spans 15 residues. This CDR3 reads CASRSDTPSTDTQYF. The DNA of the CDR3 is TGTGCCAGCAGGTCCGACACACCTAGCACAGATACGCAGTATTTT.

This clone was detected only once. The chain employs TRBV7-2 and TRBJ1-4; 8 bases map to TRBD1. With 4 bases clipped from V and 6 bases from J, the junction kept 4 bases outside the gene matches. The CDR3 contains 14 residues. Germline CDR1 and CDR2: SGHTA and FQGNSA. DNA for the CDR3: TGTGCCAGCAGCTCAGACAGGGGTGATGAAAAACTGTTTTTT. It encodes CASSSDRGDEKLFF.

The chain couples TRBV28 to TRBJ2-1; 9 bases map to TRBD2. The CDR3 spans 15 residues. J gave up 7 bases and V 8 bases, and 12 bases lay outside the gene matches. Per the germline V gene, CDR1 is MDHEN and CDR2 is SYDVKM. DNA for the CDR3: TGTGCCAGCGGGTGGGCTAGCGGGAATCTGAATGAGCAGTTCTTC. This codes for CASGWASGNLNEQFF.

The rearrangement joins TRBV9 to TRBJ1-4; no clear D. Germline V lookup: CDR1 SGDLS, CDR2 YYNGEE. This CDR3 comprises 13 residues. The germline V and J ends were trimmed by 4 bases and 8 bases, with 12 bases remaining between them. The CDR3 region has the DNA TGTGCCAGCAGCCGTAGCCCGGGGGAAAAACTGTTTTTT. Translated, it gives CASSRSPGEKLFF.

The chain uses TRBV5-1 and TRBJ2-7; TRBD1 agrees at 11 bases. Looked up from germline, CDR1 is SGHRS and CDR2 is YFSETQ. Losses at the gene ends were 5 bases for V and 6 bases for J; bases not matched to a gene: 7. The length of the CDR3 is 14 residues. CDR3 protein: CASSPLGTGGEQYF. The CDR3 DNA reads as TGCGCCAGCAGTCCCCTCGGGACAGGGGGCGAGCAGTACTTC.

The rearrangement uses TRBV29-1 and TRBJ2-5, with 8 bases lining up with TRBD1. J lost 2 bases, V lost 7 bases, and 6 bases had no gene match. The CDR3 length is 13 residues. Germline lookup yields CDR1 SQVTM and CDR2 ANQGSEA. The CDR3: CSAKNRGQETQYF. Here the CDR3 DNA reads TGCAGCGCTAAAAACAGGGGGCAAGAGACCCAGTACTTC.

The chain combines TRBV28 with TRBJ2-5; D ambiguous. This CDR3 contains 11 residues. The V end was cut by 1 base, the J end by 7 bases, with 4 bases between. Germline V lookup: CDR1 MDHEN, CDR2 SYDVKM. CDR3 residues: CASSLLVTQYF. The DNA of the CDR3 is TGTGCCAGCAGTTTATTAGTGACCCAGTACTTC.

The count of this clone is one. The chain employs TRBV20-1 and TRBJ2-7, with D maybe TRBD2 (5 bases). Germline values: CDR1 DFQATT, CDR2 SNEGSKA (reference sequence). Between the trimmed V and J ends, which lost 3 bases and 7 bases, there was a span of 16 bases. The CDR3 spans 13 residues. The CDR3 reads CSASKPPTGEQYF. In DNA, the CDR3 is TGCAGTGCTAGTAAACCTCCAACGGGAGAGCAGTACTTC.

This chain links TRBV28 with TRBJ1-2; tentative D call: TRBD1 (5 bases). The CDR3 loop spans 15 amino acids. The V gene lost 8 bases and the J gene lost 4 bases, with 20 bases spanning the gap. Germline V lookup: CDR1 MDHEN, CDR2 SYDVKM. CDR3 protein: CASGIQVNPAYGYTF. The CDR3 bases are TGTGCCAGCGGGATACAGGTTAACCCGGCCTATGGCTACACCTTC.

The V call is TRBV3-1 (or the pseudogene TRBV3-2), the J call TRBJ2-1; a possible D gene is TRBD2 (5 bases). This CDR3 has 13 residues. The germline V gene encodes CDR1 LGHDT and CDR2 YNNKEL (reference sequence). V lost 2 bases and J 9 bases, leaving 11 bases between the germline ends. The CDR3 region is CASSQYSEGEQFF. In nucleotides, the CDR3 is TGTGCCAGCAGCCAATACAGCGAGGGTGAGCAGTTCTTC.